This T cell receptor (beta chain) is from a study of vaccination effects on CD4 cells after COVID-19. The V gene lost 7 bases and the J gene lost 1 base, with 4 bases spanning the gap. The CDR3 spans 10 residues. The V gene's germline CDR1 is SQVTM and CDR2 ANQGSEA. Profiling relied on immunoSEQ multiplex PCR, and the TCRdb table lists in-frame clones only, not all of them. The sample contains around 25,000 clones, under 75% of which appear only once. Expansion of antigen-specific CD4+ T cells with viral peptide pools was carried out by the ViraFEST assay before sequencing. It was after around 10 days of culture that CD4+ T cells were isolated. The person had a PCR-confirmed SARS-CoV-2 infection during March to December 2020. Details on this clone: Its specificity is unknown.

V and J are TRBV29-1 and TRBJ1-1; D gene unclear. This specimen consisted of CD4+ T cells from PBMCs cultured with SARS-CoV-2 spike peptides, obtained before COVID-19 vaccination. This TCR derives from a human donor who had a prior SARS-CoV-2 infection. CDR3 sequence (DNA): TGCAGCGGACAGAACACTGAAGCTTTCTTT. It specifies CSGQNTEAFF.